The T cell receptor beta chain under discussion was sequenced for a study of vaccination and CD4 T cells after COVID-19. At the level of the study: Vaccinees got either two BNT162b2 doses or two mRNA-1273 doses. Whole-study findings and limits: Median SARS-CoV-2-reactive clonotype numbers went from approximately 23 to 38; this increase was not significant.

Treatment of the sample: roughly ten-day PBMC culture with coronavirus spike peptide pools or control peptides (ViraFEST assay). Before Alpha, Beta and Delta appeared in the US, convalescents tested positive (March–December 2020). Germline CDR1 is SGDLS and CDR2 is YYNGEE. The CDR3 contains 14 residues. The J segment lost 2 bases and the V segment lost 1 base, leaving 3 bases of the junction unmatched. The study sequenced cultured CD4+ T cell DNA using the Oncomine TCR Beta short-read assay. Genomic DNA was taken out of cultured CD4+ T cells by extraction. TCRdb re-called the PCR reads through MiXCR, storing one row per CDR3 protein. The sample lists about 2,100 distinct CDR3 sequences; 27% were seen once. Regarding this clonotype: The antigen is undetermined.

This chain connects TRBV9 to TRBJ2-7, with TRBD2 matching 7 bases. Sequences were derived from CD4+ T cells from blood, cultured in vitro, sampled after SARS-CoV-2 vaccination. The clonotype originates from a human donor who had recovered from COVID-19. CDR3 DNA sequence: TGTGCCAGCAGCGTACGGAGCGGGGCCTACGAGCAGTACTTC. Its translation: CASSVRSGAYEQYF.